This T cell receptor beta chain stems from a study of CD8+ T cells in alopecia areata listed by TCRdb under 2018. About the study as a whole: The treated patients took part in an open-label pilot trial in which moderate-to-severe alopecia areata was treated with oral tofacitinib at 5 to 10 mg twice daily. Patients stayed on tofacitinib for 6 to 18 months and then had 6 months of follow-up off drug so that delayed response and recurrence could be assessed. For the treated patients, the SALT score, which quantifies what percentage of scalp surface area is affected, served as the measure of disease severity. To study T cell clonal expansion in alopecia areata, the researchers applied high-throughput TCRbeta sequencing to both the C3H/HeJ mouse model and human patients. On the human side, TCRbeta sequencing was run on scalp tissue and on sorted CD4+ and CD8+ peripheral blood T cells from healthy controls and from alopecia areata patients with either patchy or totalis/universalis disease. Biopsies were taken from tofacitinib-treated patients at baseline and at 4 and 24 weeks of treatment, and a later scalp biopsy was taken in several of the tofacitinib-treated patients. Scalp clonality was compared across normal scalp (n=4), patchy alopecia areata scalp (n=8), and alopecia totalis/universalis scalp (n=8). The RNA source kit depended on sample type: the PAXgene miRNA kit for fixed scalp, the miRNeasy kit for PBMCs, and the RNeasy kit for mouse skin. immunoSEQ multiplex PCR using 35 Vbeta forward primers and 13 Jbeta reverse primers was used to amplify TCRbeta CDR3 regions. The investigation overall reported the following: Tofacitinib significantly decreased scalp clonality and the number of expanded CD8+ clones among the top 100 scalp clones. The treated cohort was small, with a single nonresponder, so links between baseline CD8+ expansion and response need larger studies. Higher clonality and more expanded CD8+ clones were observed in lesional scalp than in normal scalp, particularly in alopecia totalis/universalis, a finding suggestive of antigenic drive. Resident alphabeta T cells in normal human skin are also sequenced, complicating scalp TCR repertoire analysis, unlike mouse skin dominated by gammadelta T cells. Many expanded lesional clones persisted in scalp and blood during tofacitinib treatment, which may partly explain relapse after stopping treatment. TCR sequences shared between patients were less clear than in mice, possibly partly because of HLA diversity in the patient population.

The method behind the library was the immunoSEQ multiplex PCR assay. To provide template for TCR sequencing, every sample had RNA extracted and reverse transcribed into cDNA. First-strand cDNA was synthesized with SuperScript III using a 2:1 mix of oligo-dT and random hexamers. Amplification bias was assessed with a synthetic immune receptor repertoire, and residual bias was removed computationally. The paper's data handling went like this. Raw reads were preprocessed to remove errors, and CDR3 was defined according to IMGT conventions as the region from the conserved cysteine to phenylalanine. To get clonality, Shannon entropy was normalized by log2 of the number of productive unique TCRs and the result was subtracted from 1. CD4 or CD8 identity of scalp clones was inferred by cross-referencing scalp TCRbeta sequences with sorted blood CD4 and CD8 repertoires. TCRdb mirrors the immuneACCESS table, restricted to in-frame sequences. Some clones are absent from its copies; in checked studies, under half trace to an unresolved V gene, and the reason for the others is unknown. V and J calls and clone size are as listed in that table; D and trimming were resolved from the DNA. The sample yields 90,000 to 150,000 clones; around 56% were counted once. The ten biggest clones cover about 0.5% of the sample.

Notes on this clone: The target of this receptor is not known. Per-nucleotide qualities are absent, and no much larger clonotype sits a single base away.

In the germline V gene, CDR1 corresponds to SQVTM and CDR2 to ANQGSEA. Counted from cysteine to phenylalanine, this CDR3 has 11 amino acids. Just the 33-base CDR3 DNA is kept, in frame starting at base 1. V was cut back by 4 bases and J by 4 bases, leaving a gap of 7 bases between them. According to the study, the label for this sample's time point signals: less than five weeks on oral tofacitinib. What the treatment or condition label conveys for this sample: oral pan-JAK inhibitor, 5-10 mg twice daily. Lesional scalp punch biopsies and peripheral blood were collected from alopecia areata patients. PBMCs were isolated by density centrifugation and stained for CD3, CD4 and CD8, after which CD4+ and CD8+ T cells were sorted on a FACSAria.

The receptor comes from a human donor with alopecia areata. This chain joins TRBV29-1 to TRBJ2-5; the D gene is unclear. The material sequenced was CD4+ T cells sorted from blood, taken at week 4, from a patient treated with tofacitinib. The DNA is TGCAGCGTTGCTACTGTAGAGACCCAGTACTTC. This is translated as CSVATVETQYF.